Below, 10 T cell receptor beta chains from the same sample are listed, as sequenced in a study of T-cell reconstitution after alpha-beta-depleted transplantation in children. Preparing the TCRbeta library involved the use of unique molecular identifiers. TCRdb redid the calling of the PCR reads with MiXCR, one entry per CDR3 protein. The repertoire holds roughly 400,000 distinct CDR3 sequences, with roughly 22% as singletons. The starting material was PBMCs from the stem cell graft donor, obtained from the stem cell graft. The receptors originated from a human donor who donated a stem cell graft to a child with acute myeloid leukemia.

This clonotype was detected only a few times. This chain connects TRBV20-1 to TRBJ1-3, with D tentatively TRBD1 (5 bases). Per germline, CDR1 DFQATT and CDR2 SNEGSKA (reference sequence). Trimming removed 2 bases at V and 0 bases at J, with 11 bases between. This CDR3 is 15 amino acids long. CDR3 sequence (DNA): TGCAGTGCTAGAACCGGGACGCTCTCTGGAAACACCATATATTTT. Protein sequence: CSARTGTLSGNTIYF.

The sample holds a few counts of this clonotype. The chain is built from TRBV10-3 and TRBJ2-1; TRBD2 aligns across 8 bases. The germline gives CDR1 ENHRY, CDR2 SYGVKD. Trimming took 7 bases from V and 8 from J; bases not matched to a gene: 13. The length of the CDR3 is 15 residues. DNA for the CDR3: TGTGCCATCAAGGCGGGCGCTAGCGGGCCCGATGAGCAGTTCTTC. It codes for CAIKAGASGPDEQFF.

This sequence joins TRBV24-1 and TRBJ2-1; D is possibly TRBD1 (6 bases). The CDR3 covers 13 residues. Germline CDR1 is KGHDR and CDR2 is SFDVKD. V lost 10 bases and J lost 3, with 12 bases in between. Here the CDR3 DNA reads TGTGCCACTGGACAGAATTTCTACAATGAGCAGTTCTTC. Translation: CATGQNFYNEQFF.

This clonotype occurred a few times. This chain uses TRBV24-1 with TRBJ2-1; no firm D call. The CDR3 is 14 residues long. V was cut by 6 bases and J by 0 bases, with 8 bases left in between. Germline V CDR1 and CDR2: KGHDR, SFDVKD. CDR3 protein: CATSRSPSYNEQFF. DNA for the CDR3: TGTGCCACCAGTCGCTCTCCCTCCTACAATGAGCAGTTCTTC.

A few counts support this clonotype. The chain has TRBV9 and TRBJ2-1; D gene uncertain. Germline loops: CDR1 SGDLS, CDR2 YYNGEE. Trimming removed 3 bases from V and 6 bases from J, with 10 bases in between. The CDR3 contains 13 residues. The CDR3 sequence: CASSAPVSNEQFF. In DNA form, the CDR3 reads TGTGCCAGCAGCGCCCCTGTGAGCAATGAGCAGTTCTTC.

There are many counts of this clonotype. Here the CDR3 reads CASSPPSSYEQYF. The CDR3 DNA is TGTGCCAGCTCACCACCATCTAGTTACGAGCAGTACTTC. The chain combines TRBV18 with TRBJ2-7; D gene ambiguous. Germline values: CDR1 KGHSH, CDR2 LQKENI. With 0 bases removed from V and 4 bases from J, the gap between germline ends came to 7 bases. CDR3 length equals 13 residues.

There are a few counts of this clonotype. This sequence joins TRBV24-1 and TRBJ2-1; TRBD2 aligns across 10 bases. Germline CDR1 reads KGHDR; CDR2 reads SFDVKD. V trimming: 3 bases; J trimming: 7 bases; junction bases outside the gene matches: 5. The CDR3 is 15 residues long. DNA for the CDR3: TGTGCCACCAGTGATACGCCGGGACTAGCGAATGAGCAGTTCTTC. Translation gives CATSDTPGLANEQFF.

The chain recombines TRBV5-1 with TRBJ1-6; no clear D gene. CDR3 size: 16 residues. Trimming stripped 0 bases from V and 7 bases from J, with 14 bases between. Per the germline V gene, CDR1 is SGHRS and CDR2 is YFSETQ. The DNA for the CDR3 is TGCGCCAGCAGCTTGGGGGTGGAATCGGGGAATTCACCCCTCCACTTT. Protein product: CASSLGVESGNSPLHF. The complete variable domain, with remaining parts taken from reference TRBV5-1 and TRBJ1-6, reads KAGVTQTPRYLIKTRGQQVTLSCSPISGHRSVSWYQQTPGQGLQFLFEYFSETQRNKGNFPGRFSGRQFSNSRSEMNVSTLELGDSALYLCASSLGVESGNSPLHFGNGTRLTVT.

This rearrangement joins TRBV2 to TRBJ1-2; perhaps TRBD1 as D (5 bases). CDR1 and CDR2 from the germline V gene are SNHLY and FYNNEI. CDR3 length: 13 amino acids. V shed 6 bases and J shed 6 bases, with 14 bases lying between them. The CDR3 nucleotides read TGTGCCAGCAGACAAAACCAGGGAAATGGCTACACCTTC. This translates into CASRQNQGNGYTF.

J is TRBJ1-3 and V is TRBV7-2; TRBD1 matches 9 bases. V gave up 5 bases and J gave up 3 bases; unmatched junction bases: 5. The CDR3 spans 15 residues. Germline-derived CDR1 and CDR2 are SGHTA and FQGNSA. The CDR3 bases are TGTGCCAGCAGCCCGGACAGGGGAAATGGAAACACCATATATTTT. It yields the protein CASSPDRGNGNTIYF.